Detailed here is one TCR beta chain. The data derive from a study of shared clonotypes between healthy human individuals. In the naive CD8 group, cells lacked CD45RO and were positively selected for CCR7, so terminally differentiated effector memory CD45RA+ cells were left out. Data came from immunoSEQ multiplex PCR; TCRdb stores just in-frame clones and leaves some out. The table shows around 560,000 clones, with 90% to 95% occurring only once. V lost 6 bases, J lost 3 bases, and 17 bases lay in between. This CDR3 region has 15 residues. CDR1 and CDR2 (germline): MNHEY, SMNVEV (reference sequence). The origin of this receptor is a woman aged 25 to 39 in good health. What was sequenced was naive CD8+ T cells sorted from blood. The genes are TRBV27 and TRBJ1-1, with a weak D call TRBD1 (5 bases). CDR3 DNA: TGTGCCAGCAGCCAAGCCACGTGGGGCGACACTGAAGCTTTCTTT. It yields the protein CASSQATWGDTEAFF.